Shown below are 16 T cell receptor beta chains from a single sample sequenced in a study of cytomegalovirus exposure and HLA in healthy donors. 60 Vbeta and 13 Jbeta primers were used in PCR. Generated by immunoSEQ multiplex PCR, the TCRdb table keeps only in-frame clones and is missing some. The sample records some 140,000 clones, roughly 77% being singletons. The sample taken for sequencing was PBMCs. The receptors come from a female donor in good health and CMV-seronegative.

J is TRBJ2-3 and V is TRBV5-1, with D tentatively TRBD2 (6 bases). V was pared by 3 bases and J by 2 bases, with 10 bases between. Per germline, CDR1 SGHRS and CDR2 YFSETQ. The CDR3 is 14 residues long. CDR3 in DNA: TGCGCCAGCAGCTCCGGGGGTCCCACAGATACGCAGTATTTT. It is translated as CASSSGGPTDTQYF.

The rearrangement joins TRBV6-1 to TRBJ1-2; D may be TRBD1 (6 bases). Deletions cut 1 base from V and 5 bases from J, with 8 bases between. Germline V CDR1 and CDR2: MNHNS, SASEGT. CDR3 size: 13 residues. As DNA, the CDR3 is TGTGCCAGCAGTGAAGGCCAGGGGTATGGCTACACCTTC. This sequence encodes CASSEGQGYGYTF.

The gene calls are TRBV5-6 and TRBJ2-3, with 11 bases aligning to TRBD2. V was clipped by 4 bases and J by 2 bases; unmatched bases: 9. The germline gives CDR1 SGHDT, CDR2 YYEEEE. The CDR3 is made up of 17 amino acids. CDR3 region: CASSASDSGRDTDTQYF. The DNA of the CDR3 is TGTGCCAGCAGCGCGAGCGATAGCGGGAGGGACACAGATACGCAGTATTTT. Drawing the rest from reference TRBV5-6 and TRBJ2-3, the complete variable domain is DAGVTQSPTHLIKTRGQQVTLRCSPKSGHDTVSWYQQALGQGPQFIFQYYEEEERQRGNFPDRFSGHQFPNYSSELNVNALLLGDSALYLCASSASDSGRDTDTQYFGPGTRLTVL.

The CDR3 DNA reads as TGTGCCTGGAGTGGGACAGGGCTCTACGAGCAGTACTTC. Its translation is CAWSGTGLYEQYF. The rearrangement joins TRBV30 to TRBJ2-7; the match to TRBD1 covers 8 bases. Looked up from germline, CDR1 is GTSNPN and CDR2 is SVGIG (reference sequence). This CDR3 comprises 13 residues. V dropped 1 base and J dropped 3; count of bases not matched to a gene: 2.

This clone was seen only a few times. The genes are TRBV6-1 and TRBJ2-1; D is possibly TRBD2 (6 bases). Germline V gene sequence: CDR1 MNHNS, CDR2 SASEGT. CDR3 size: 14 residues. V was cut by 5 bases and J by 6 bases, with 14 bases left in between. CDR3 sequence reads: CASSQASASNEQFF. In nucleotides, the CDR3 is TGTGCCAGCAGTCAGGCTAGCGCGAGCAATGAGCAGTTCTTC.

This chain links TRBV7-2 with TRBJ1-4; tentative D call: TRBD1 (5 bases). Per the germline V gene, CDR1 is SGHTA and CDR2 is FQGNSA. The CDR3 runs to 16 residues. The V end was cut by 3 bases, the J end by 2 bases, with 13 bases between. This CDR3 is CASSFPSGRTNEKLFF. The CDR3, as DNA: TGTGCCAGCAGCTTTCCTTCAGGGCGGACTAATGAAAAACTGTTTTTT. The whole variable domain, remainder taken from reference TRBV7-2 and TRBJ1-4, is GAGVSQSPSNKVTEKGKDVELRCDPISGHTALYWYRQSLGQGLEFLIYFQGNSAPDKSGLPSDRFSAERTGGSVSTLTIQRTQQEDSAVYLCASSFPSGRTNEKLFFGSGTQLSVL.

The chain has TRBV11-3 and TRBJ2-1; 8 bases agree with TRBD2. The V segment lost 7 bases and the J segment 2 bases; nucleotides outside the gene matches: 7. CDR3 length equals 15 residues. Germline CDR1 reads SGHNT; CDR2 reads YENEEA. CDR3 nucleotide sequence: TGTGCCAGCAACCTACTAGCGGCCACCTACAATGAGCAGTTCTTC. It encodes CASNLLAATYNEQFF.

The chain carries TRBV27 and TRBJ1-1; a weak D match, TRBD1 (6 bases). Germline lookup yields CDR1 MNHEY and CDR2 SMNVEV (reference sequence). The CDR3 is made up of 16 amino acids. The ends were cut back, 1 base at V and 3 bases at J, with 15 bases in the middle. CDR3 coding DNA: TGTGCCAGCAGTTTATTTGGGGGCGCGGGAGACACTGAAGCTTTCTTT. Amino acid sequence: CASSLFGGAGDTEAFF.

V gene TRBV5-1 combines with J gene TRBJ1-2, with 8 nucleotides matching TRBD1. J was trimmed by 8 bases and V by 2 bases; bases with no gene match: 5. This CDR3 is 13 amino acids long. The germline V gene encodes CDR1 SGHRS and CDR2 YFSETQ. The CDR3 DNA sequence: TGCGCCAGCAGCTTCTCAGGGGGCAAAGGCTACACCTTC. Protein product: CASSFSGGKGYTF. The whole variable domain, filled in from reference TRBV5-1 and TRBJ1-2, reads KAGVTQTPRYLIKTRGQQVTLSCSPISGHRSVSWYQQTPGQGLQFLFEYFSETQRNKGNFPGRFSGRQFSNSRSEMNVSTLELGDSALYLCASSFSGGKGYTFGSGTRLTVV.

The chain links TRBV30 to TRBJ1-2; D gene ambiguous. Between the trimmed V and J ends, which lost 0 bases and 8 bases, there was a span of 19 bases. Germline values: CDR1 GTSNPN, CDR2 SVGIG (reference sequence). The CDR3 sequence is 15 residues long. The CDR3 DNA reads as TGTGCCTGGAGTGTACAGTCAGGCCGGGAGGGAGGCTACACCTTC. This gives the protein CAWSVQSGREGGYTF.

The V and J genes are TRBV7-6 and TRBJ1-1; a possible D gene is TRBD1 (6 bases). Germline V gene sequence: CDR1 SGHVS, CDR2 FNYEAQ. Trimming pared 5 bases from V and 6 bases from J, leaving 22 bases between. The CDR3 totals 16 residues. The CDR3: CASSPEWGQLGSEAFF. The CDR3 DNA reads TGTGCCAGCAGCCCGGAGTGGGGACAACTAGGCTCTGAAGCTTTCTTT.

The chain recombines TRBV7-9 with TRBJ1-1, with a tentative D call TRBD1 (5 bases). Germline V gene sequence: CDR1 SEHNR, CDR2 FQNEAQ (reference sequence). The CDR3 loop spans 11 amino acids. V lost 4 bases to trimming and J lost 5 bases, with 5 bases between them. CDR3 sequence reads: CASSYRTEAFF. Written as DNA, the CDR3 is TGTGCCAGCAGCTACAGGACTGAAGCTTTCTTT.

The chain employs TRBV9 and TRBJ2-1, with a weak D call TRBD1 (7 bases). The germline V gene has CDR1 SGDLS and CDR2 YYNGEE. V dropped 2 bases and J dropped 9 bases, with 18 bases sitting between them. The CDR3 runs 15 residues. CDR3 loop: CASSVTGRRLGEQFF. The CDR3 DNA reads TGTGCCAGCAGCGTGACAGGGAGGCGTTTAGGTGAGCAGTTCTTC.

This clone is a singleton in its sample. The chain recombines TRBV7-9 with TRBJ2-7; no reliable D call. Germline assignment: CDR1 SEHNR and CDR2 FQNEAQ (reference sequence). This CDR3 has 11 amino acids. Trimming stripped 8 bases from V and 4 bases from J, with 9 bases between. DNA for the CDR3: TGTGCCAGCGAAGAGGATTACGAGCAGTACTTC. The encoded protein is CASEEDYEQYF.

This clone has only a few counts. The gene calls are TRBV4-3 and TRBJ2-5; D ambiguous. V was shortened by 0 bases and J by 2 bases, with 7 bases between the two germline ends. The CDR3 loop spans 14 amino acids. Germline CDR1 reads LGHNA; CDR2 reads YSLEER. CDR3 sequence (DNA): TGCGCCAGCAGCCAAGAAATCAGGCAAGAGACCCAGTACTTC. Protein product: CASSQEIRQETQYF.

The genes are TRBV5-1 and TRBJ2-2, with unresolved D. The CDR3 has 12 amino acids. Germline values: CDR1 SGHRS, CDR2 YFSETQ. V was pared by 0 bases and J by 8 bases, with 5 bases between. The CDR3 protein is CASSLGPGELFF. In DNA, the CDR3 is TGCGCCAGCAGCTTGGGGCCTGGGGAGCTGTTTTTT.